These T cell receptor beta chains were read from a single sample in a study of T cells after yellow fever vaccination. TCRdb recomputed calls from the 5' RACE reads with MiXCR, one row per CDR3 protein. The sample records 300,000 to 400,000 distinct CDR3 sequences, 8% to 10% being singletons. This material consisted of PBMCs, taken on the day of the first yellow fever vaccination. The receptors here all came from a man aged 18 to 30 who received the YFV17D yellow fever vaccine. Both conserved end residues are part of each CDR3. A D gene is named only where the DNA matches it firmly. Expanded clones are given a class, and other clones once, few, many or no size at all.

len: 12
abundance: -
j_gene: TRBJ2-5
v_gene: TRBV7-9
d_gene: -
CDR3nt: TGTGCCAGCAGCCCCTACCCCCGGACCCAGTACTTC
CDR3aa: CASSPYPRTQYF

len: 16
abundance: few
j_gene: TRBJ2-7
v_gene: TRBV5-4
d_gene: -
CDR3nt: TGTGCCAGCAGCTATGAGAATACTAGAAGTCAGGACGAGCAGTACTTC
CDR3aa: CASSYENTRSQDEQYF

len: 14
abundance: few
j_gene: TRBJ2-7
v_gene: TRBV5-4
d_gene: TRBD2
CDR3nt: TGTGCCAGCAGCCCCGGACTAGTCCCCTACGAGCAGTACTTC
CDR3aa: CASSPGLVPYEQYF

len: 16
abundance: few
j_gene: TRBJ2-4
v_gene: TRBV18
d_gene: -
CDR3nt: TGTGCCAGCTCACCACCGAAAAGGGGAGCCAAAAACATTCAGTACTTC
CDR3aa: CASSPPKRGAKNIQYF

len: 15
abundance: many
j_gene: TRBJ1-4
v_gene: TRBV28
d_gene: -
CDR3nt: TGTGCCAGCAGTTCGGGCGGGGCGTCGGGCGAAAAACTGTTTTTT
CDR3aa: CASSSGGASGEKLFF

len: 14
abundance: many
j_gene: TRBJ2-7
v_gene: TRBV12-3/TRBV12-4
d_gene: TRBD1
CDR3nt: TGTGCCAGCAGTCTAAGACAGGGGAAAAGGGAGCAGTACTTC
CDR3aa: CASSLRQGKREQYF

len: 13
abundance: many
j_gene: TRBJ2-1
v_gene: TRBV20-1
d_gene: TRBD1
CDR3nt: TGCAGTGCTTACGACAGGGGGCTCGGTGAGCAGTTCTTC
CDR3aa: CSAYDRGLGEQFF

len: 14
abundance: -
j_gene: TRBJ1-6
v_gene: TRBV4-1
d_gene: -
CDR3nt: TGCGCCAGCAGCCAAGATTGGTGGCAATCACCCCTCCACTTT
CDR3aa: CASSQDWWQSPLHF

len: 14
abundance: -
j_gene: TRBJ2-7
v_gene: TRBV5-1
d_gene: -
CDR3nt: TGCGCCAGCAGCTTCCAGGGGAACCCCTACGAGCAGTACTTC
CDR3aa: CASSFQGNPYEQYF

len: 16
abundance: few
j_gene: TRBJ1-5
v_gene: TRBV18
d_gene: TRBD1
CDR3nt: TGTGCCAGCTCACGGGGGCAGACAGGGCTTGATCAGCCCCAGCATTTT
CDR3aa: CASSRGQTGLDQPQHF

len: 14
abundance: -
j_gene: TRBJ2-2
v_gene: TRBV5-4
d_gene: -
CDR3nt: TGTGCCAGCAGCTCCGGGGTATCCAGCGGGGAGCTGTTTTTT
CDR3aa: CASSSGVSSGELFF

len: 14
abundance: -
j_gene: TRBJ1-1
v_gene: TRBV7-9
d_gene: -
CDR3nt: TGTGCCAGCATCCCAGTCCTGGGGGACACTGAAGCTTTCTTT
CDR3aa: CASIPVLGDTEAFF

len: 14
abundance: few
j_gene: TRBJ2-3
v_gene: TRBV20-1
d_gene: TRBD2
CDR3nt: TGCAGTGCTAGATCTAGCGGGGCGACAGATACGCAGTATTTT
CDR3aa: CSARSSGATDTQYF

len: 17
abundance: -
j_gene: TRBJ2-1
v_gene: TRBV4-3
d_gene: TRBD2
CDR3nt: TGCGCCAGCAGCCAAGACCCGGCAGCGGGGGGGCTTAATGAGCAGTTCTTC
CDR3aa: CASSQDPAAGGLNEQFF

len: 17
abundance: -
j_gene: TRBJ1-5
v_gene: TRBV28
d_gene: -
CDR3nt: TGTGCCAGCAGTTTCTGGACTGACGATTATAGCAATCAGCCCCAGCATTTT
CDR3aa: CASSFWTDDYSNQPQHF

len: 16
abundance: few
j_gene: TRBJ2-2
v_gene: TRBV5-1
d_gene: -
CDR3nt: TGCGCCAGCAGCTTGGTCGGCCGGGAACTCACCGGGGAGCTGTTTTTT
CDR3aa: CASSLVGRELTGELFF

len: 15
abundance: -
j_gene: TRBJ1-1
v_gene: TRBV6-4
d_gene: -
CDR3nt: TGTGCCAGCTCCCCAATCGGGGGCTCGACCACTGAAGCTTTCTTT
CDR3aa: CASSPIGGSTTEAFF

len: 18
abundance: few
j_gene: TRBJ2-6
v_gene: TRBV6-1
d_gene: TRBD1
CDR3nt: TGTGCCAGCAGAGAGACAGGGTTTCACGGCTCTGGGGCCAACGTCCTGACTTTC
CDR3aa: CASRETGFHGSGANVLTF

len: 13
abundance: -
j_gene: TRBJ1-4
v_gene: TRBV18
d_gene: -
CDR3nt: TGTGCCAGCTCACCAGTTACTAATGAAAAACTGTTTTTT
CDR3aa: CASSPVTNEKLFF

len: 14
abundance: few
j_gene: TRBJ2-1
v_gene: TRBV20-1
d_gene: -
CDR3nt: TGCAGTGCTAGGAATGTGTCTTTTTACAATGAGCAGTTCTTC
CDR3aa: CSARNVSFYNEQFF

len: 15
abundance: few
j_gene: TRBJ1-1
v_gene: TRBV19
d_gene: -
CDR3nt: TGTGCCAGTAGTAAAGCAGGGACCGCTAAAACTAAAGCTTTCTTT
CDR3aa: CASSKAGTAKTKAFF

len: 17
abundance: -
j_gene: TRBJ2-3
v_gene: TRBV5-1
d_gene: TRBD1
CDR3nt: TGCGCCAGCAGCCTGGACAGGGGTGGAAGTTCCACAGATACGCAGTATTTT
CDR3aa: CASSLDRGGSSTDTQYF

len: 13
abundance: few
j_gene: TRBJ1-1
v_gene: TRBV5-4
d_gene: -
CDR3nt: TGTGCCAGCAGCTTCTATGGGACGGATGAAGCTTTCTTT
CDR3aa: CASSFYGTDEAFF

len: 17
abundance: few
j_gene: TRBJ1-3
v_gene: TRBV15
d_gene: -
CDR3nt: TGTGCCACTTCGACGCGGGGCCGCTATTACCAGGGAAACACCATATATTTT
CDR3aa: CATSTRGRYYQGNTIYF

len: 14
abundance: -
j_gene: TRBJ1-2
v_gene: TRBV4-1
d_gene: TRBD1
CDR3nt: TGCGCCAGCAGCCAAGAATGGGGACAGGGGGGCTACACCTTC
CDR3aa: CASSQEWGQGGYTF

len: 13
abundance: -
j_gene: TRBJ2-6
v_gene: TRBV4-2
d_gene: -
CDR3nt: TGTGCCAGCTTGTATACGGGGGCCAACGTCCTGACTTTC
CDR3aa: CASLYTGANVLTF

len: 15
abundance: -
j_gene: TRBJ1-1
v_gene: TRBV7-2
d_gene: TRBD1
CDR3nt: TGTGCCAGCACCTCTTCAGGCAGGGGGTGGACTGAAGCTTTCTTT
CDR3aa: CASTSSGRGWTEAFF

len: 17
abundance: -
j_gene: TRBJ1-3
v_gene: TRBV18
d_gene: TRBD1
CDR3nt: TGTGCCAGCTCAGTCCCGGGACAGGGGGACTCTGGAAACACCATATATTTT
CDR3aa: CASSVPGQGDSGNTIYF

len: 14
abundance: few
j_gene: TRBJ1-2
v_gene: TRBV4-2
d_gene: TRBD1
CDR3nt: TGTGCCAGCAGCCCCCGGGGACAGGGAAGTGGCTACACCTTC
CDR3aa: CASSPRGQGSGYTF

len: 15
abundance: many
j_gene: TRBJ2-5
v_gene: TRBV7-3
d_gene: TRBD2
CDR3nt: TGTGCCAGCAGCTCACTAGCGGGGAATCAAGAGACCCAGTACTTC
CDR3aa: CASSSLAGNQETQYF

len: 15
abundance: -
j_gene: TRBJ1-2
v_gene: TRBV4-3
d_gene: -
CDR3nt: TGCGCCAGCAGCCAAGATTTGAGTTTTAACTATGGCTACACCTTC
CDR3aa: CASSQDLSFNYGYTF

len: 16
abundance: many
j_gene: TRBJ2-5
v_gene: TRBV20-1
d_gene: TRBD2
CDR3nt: TGCAGTGCTAGACCATATCAGCGGGGGGACCAAGAGACCCAGTACTTC
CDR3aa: CSARPYQRGDQETQYF

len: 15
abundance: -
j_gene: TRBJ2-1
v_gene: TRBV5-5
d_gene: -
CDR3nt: TGTGCCAGCAGCTTGGACCGACAGGTTTGGAATGAGCAGTTCTTC
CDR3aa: CASSLDRQVWNEQFF

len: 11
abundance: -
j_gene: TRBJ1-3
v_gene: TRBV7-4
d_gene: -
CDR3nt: TGTGCCAGCAGCCCTGAGGGCCCCGAATATTTT
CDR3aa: CASSPEGPEYF

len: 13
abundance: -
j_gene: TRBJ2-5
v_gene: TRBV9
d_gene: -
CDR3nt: TGTGCCAGCAGCGCCGGGACGGTAGAGACCCAGTACTTC
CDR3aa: CASSAGTVETQYF

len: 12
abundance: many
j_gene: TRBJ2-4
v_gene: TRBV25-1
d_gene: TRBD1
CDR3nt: TGTGCCAGAGCTCCCCGGGACAGCCATCAGTACTTC
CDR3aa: CARAPRDSHQYF

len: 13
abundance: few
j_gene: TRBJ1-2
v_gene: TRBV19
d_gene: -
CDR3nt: TGTGCCAGTACCTATCGGGTGTCCTATGGCTACACCTTC
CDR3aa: CASTYRVSYGYTF